This TCR beta chain appears in the sequencing data of a study of PD-L1 blockade in urothelial cancer. The CDR3 runs 16 residues. The germline V gene encodes CDR1 SGHRS and CDR2 YFSETQ. V was trimmed by 0 bases and J by 2 bases, leaving 14 bases between them. Time point noted: peripheral blood 6 weeks after treatment start. Produced via immunoSEQ multiplex PCR; TCRdb's table is partial and in-frame only. The table includes about 120,000 clones, around nine tenths detected once. This TCR was sampled from a man aged 60 to 69 with urothelial cancer. This chain uses TRBV5-1 with TRBJ2-5; possible D gene TRBD2, 6 bases. The sequencing here drew on PBMCs, taken around atezolizumab (anti-PD-L1) treatment. CDR3 region: CASSLEAGFSQETQYF. The CDR3 DNA reads TGCGCCAGCAGCTTGGAGGCGGGATTTTCTCAAGAGACCCAGTACTTC.